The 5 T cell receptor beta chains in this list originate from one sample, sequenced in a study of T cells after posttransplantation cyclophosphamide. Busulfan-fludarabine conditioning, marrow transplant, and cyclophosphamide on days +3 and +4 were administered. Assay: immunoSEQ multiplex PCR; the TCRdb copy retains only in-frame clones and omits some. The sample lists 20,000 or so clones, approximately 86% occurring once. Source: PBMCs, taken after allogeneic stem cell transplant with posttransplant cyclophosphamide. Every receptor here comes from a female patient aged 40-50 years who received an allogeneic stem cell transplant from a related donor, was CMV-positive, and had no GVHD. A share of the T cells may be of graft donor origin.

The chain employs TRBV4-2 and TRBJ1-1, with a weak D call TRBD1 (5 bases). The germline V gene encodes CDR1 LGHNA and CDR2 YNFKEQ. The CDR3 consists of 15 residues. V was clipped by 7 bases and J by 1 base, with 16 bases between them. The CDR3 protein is CASTSGWDPNTEAFF. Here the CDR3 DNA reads TGTGCCAGCACCTCAGGGTGGGATCCGAACACTGAAGCTTTCTTT.

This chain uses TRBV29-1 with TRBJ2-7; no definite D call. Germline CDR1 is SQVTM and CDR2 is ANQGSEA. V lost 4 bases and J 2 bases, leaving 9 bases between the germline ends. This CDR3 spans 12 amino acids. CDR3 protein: CSVGIGAYEQYF. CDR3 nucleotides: TGCAGCGTTGGGATTGGAGCCTACGAGCAGTACTTC.

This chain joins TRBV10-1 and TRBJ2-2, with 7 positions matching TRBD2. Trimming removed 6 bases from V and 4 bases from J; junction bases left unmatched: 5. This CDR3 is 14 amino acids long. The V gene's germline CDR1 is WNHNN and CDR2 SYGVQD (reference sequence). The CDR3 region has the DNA TGCGCCAGCAGAGCGGGACGGGTCACCGGGGAGCTGTTTTTT. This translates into CASRAGRVTGELFF.

CDR3 nucleotides: TGTGCCACCAGCAGAGTCGGGAGGGGGGGAGAGACCCAGTACTTC. Translation gives CATSRVGRGGETQYF. The chain couples TRBV15 to TRBJ2-5; 8 positions agree with TRBD2. This CDR3 contains 15 residues. V was pared by 1 base and J by 4 bases, with 5 bases of the junction left unmatched. Germline CDR1 is LNHNV and CDR2 is YYDKDF (reference sequence).

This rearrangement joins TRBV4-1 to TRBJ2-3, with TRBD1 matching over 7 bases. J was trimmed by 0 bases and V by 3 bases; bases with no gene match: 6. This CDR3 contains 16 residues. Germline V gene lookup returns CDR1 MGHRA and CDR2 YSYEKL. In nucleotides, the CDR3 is TGCGCCAGCAGCCACCCCGGGACAGAGAGCACAGATACGCAGTATTTT. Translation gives CASSHPGTESTDTQYF.